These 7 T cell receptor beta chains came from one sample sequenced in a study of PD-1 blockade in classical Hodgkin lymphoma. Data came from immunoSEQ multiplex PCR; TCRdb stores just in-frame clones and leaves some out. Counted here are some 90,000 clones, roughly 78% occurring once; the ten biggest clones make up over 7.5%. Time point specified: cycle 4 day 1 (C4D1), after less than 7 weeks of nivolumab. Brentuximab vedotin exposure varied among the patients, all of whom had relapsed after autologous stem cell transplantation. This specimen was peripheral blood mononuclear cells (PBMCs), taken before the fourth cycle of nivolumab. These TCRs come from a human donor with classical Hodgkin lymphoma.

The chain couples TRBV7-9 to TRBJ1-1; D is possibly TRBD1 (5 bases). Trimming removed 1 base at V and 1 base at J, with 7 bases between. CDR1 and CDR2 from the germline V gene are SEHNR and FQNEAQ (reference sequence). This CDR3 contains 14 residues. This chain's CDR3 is CASSLGQGNTEAFF. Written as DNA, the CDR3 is TGTGCCAGCAGCTTAGGCCAGGGGAACACTGAAGCTTTCTTT.

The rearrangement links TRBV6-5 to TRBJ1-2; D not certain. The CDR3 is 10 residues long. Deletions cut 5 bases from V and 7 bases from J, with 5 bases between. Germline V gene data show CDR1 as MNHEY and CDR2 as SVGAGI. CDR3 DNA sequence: TGTGCCAGCAGTGAAGGTGGCTACACCTTC. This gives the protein CASSEGGYTF.

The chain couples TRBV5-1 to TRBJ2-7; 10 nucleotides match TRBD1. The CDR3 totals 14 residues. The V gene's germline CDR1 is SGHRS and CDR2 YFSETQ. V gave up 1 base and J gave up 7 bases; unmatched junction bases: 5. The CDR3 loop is CASSLPTGGGEQYF. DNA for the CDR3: TGCGCCAGCAGCTTGCCGACAGGGGGCGGAGAGCAGTACTTC.

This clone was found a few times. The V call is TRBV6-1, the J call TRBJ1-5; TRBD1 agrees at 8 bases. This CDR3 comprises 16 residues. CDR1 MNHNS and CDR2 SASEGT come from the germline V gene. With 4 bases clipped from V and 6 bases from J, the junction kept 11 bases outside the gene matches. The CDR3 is CASSVMQGAFGQPQHF. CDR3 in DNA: TGTGCCAGCAGTGTTATGCAGGGGGCTTTCGGTCAGCCCCAGCATTTT.

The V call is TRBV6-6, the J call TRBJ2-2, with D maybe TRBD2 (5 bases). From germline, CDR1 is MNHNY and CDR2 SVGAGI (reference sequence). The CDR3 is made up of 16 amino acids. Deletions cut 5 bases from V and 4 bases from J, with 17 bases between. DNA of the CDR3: TGTGCCAGCAGTCCCCCAGGTCGGGGTGGCACCGGGGAGCTGTTTTTT. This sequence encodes CASSPPGRGGTGELFF.

CDR3 bases: TGTGCTAGTGGTTTGGGGGTGGGGCGGGGGTCCTACAATGAGCAGTTCTTC. It encodes CASGLGVGRGSYNEQFF. The chain is built from TRBV12-5 and TRBJ2-1; 7 bases align to TRBD2. The CDR3 contains 17 residues. The V gene's germline CDR1 is LGHNT and CDR2 FRNRAP. With 1 base clipped from V and 1 base from J, the junction kept 7 bases outside the gene matches.

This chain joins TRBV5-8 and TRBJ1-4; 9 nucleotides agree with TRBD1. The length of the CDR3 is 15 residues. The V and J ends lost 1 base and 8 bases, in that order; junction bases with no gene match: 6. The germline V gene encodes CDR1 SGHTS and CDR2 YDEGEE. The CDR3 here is CASSLMGQGREKLFF. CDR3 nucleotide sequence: TGTGCCAGCAGCTTGATGGGACAGGGAAGAGAAAAACTGTTTTTT.